This paragraph covers one T cell receptor beta chain sequence. This entry is derived from a study of blood T cell repertoires in COVID-19. Produced via immunoSEQ multiplex PCR; TCRdb's table is partial and in-frame only. The table has more than 20,000 clones, roughly 90% seen once; the top ten hold about 7.4%. Sequences were obtained from peripheral blood. The clonotype originates from a human donor in a cohort sampled during active COVID-19.

CDR3 coding DNA: TGTGCCAGCAGCTTAGACAGGGGAAATACGCAGTATTTT. It translates to CASSLDRGNTQYF. The chain recombines TRBV7-8 with TRBJ2-3; 7 bases map to TRBD1. V was clipped by 1 base and J by 7 bases; unmatched bases: 2. CDR1 and CDR2 (germline): SGHVS, FQNEAQ. This CDR3 region has 13 residues.